The present entry profiles one T cell receptor beta chain with its context. Primers used for first-strand cDNA, a TRAV- and TRBV-specific set, covered both alpha and beta chains. For amplifying TCRs, the PCR ran for roughly 20 cycles with Phusion, which was used together with a constant-region primer and the adapter on the V primers. Isolated mRNA underwent amplification via in vitro transcription. TCRdb reanalysed the reads using MiXCR and keeps one entry per CDR3 protein. Altogether about 84,000 distinct CDR3 sequences are present, 17% being singletons, with the ten largest covering less than 1.5%. Time point denoted: after trial treatment. Treatment given: LDRT plus nivolumab, ipilimumab, low-dose cyclophosphamide and aspirin (RACIN trial). The donors' treatment consisted of nivolumab, ipilimumab, aspirin, low-dose cyclophosphamide and low-dose radiotherapy. Advanced solid tumors without tumor-infiltrating lymphocytes were required for inclusion.

These data come from a study of low-dose radiotherapy and immunotherapy resistance in tumors. In the study overall: Treatment included intravenous cyclophosphamide dosed at 200 mg/m2 every two weeks, one day before radiation and immunotherapy.

The source of this sequence is a male donor with prostate cancer. Sequenced here: PBMCs, sampled after low-dose radiotherapy plus immunotherapy.

The CDR3 sequence: CASRGTGANTEAFF. For the CDR3, the DNA is TGTGCCAGTAGAGGAACAGGGGCGAACACTGAAGCTTTCTTT. This chain connects TRBV19 to TRBJ1-1; the match to TRBD1 covers 7 bases. Per the germline V gene, CDR1 is LNHDA and CDR2 is SQIVND (reference sequence). V was pared by 6 bases and J by 1 base, with 5 bases of the junction left unmatched. The CDR3 length is 14 residues.